This T cell receptor beta chain was captured by sequencing in a study of shared clonotypes between healthy human individuals. This table comes from immunoSEQ multiplex PCR, and its TCRdb copy is limited to in-frame clones, with some not included. Of more than 2,000,000 clones listed, 90% to 95% are singletons. The length of the CDR3 is 15 residues. Trimming left V 7 bases short and J 4 bases short, with 18 bases between. Germline-derived CDR1 and CDR2 are MNHEY and SMNVEV (reference sequence). The study drew its donors from healthy HIV-negative adults without recent acute infections or vaccinations. Every contributor of samples was a Caucasian grown-up residing in Nashville, Tennessee. Both subsets, CD45RA+ naive and CD45RA-negative memory, were split from the CD4+ cells.

This sequence originates from a young man in good health. Sequenced sample: naive CD4+ T cells sorted from blood. Subset here: CD45RA+ positively selected. V gene TRBV27 combines with J gene TRBJ2-3, with D unclear. Here the CDR3 reads CASTSVPLGADTQYF. DNA of the CDR3: TGTGCCAGCACGTCGGTTCCCCTAGGCGCAGATACGCAGTATTTT.